This T cell receptor beta chain comes out of a study of blood T cell repertoires in COVID-19. Study details: Acute-phase and convalescent COVID-19 samples originated in the United States, Italy and Spain. PBMCs, B-cell-depleted T cells, or T cells were the source of the cDNA or gDNA that made up the material.

Germline V lookup: CDR1 SGHRS, CDR2 YFSETQ. The V and J ends lost 4 bases and 5 bases, in that order; junction bases with no gene match: 13. The CDR3 totals 16 residues. Under the authors' procedure: Nucleated cell number was recorded as an estimate derived from reference gene primer amplification. Repertoires were generated with immunoSEQ multiplex PCR, while TCRdb's copy carries only in-frame clones and drops some. Clone size and V and J calls were adopted from that table, with D and trimming inferred from the DNA. Of 200,000 to 300,000 clones in the sample, around 90% were seen once. The TCR sequence derives from a woman aged 35 to 49 with acute or convalescent COVID-19. V and J are TRBV5-1 and TRBJ1-2; TRBD1 matches at 8 bases. Specimen: peripheral blood. DNA of the CDR3: TGCGCCAGCAGCCCAGGGCCGGACAGGGTGTCTTATGGCTACACCTTC. As protein: CASSPGPDRVSYGYTF.